This is a list of T cell receptor beta chains from one sample in a study of T cells in Graves' hyperthyroidism and ophthalmopathy. TCRdb used MiXCR to reprocess the multiplex PCR reads, holding one entry per CDR3 protein. The sample contains about 590,000 distinct CDR3 sequences, around 14% of which appear only once. The sample comprised blood. The receptors shown here come from a woman aged 25 to 39 with Graves' hyperthyroidism. The CDR3 runs from the conserved cysteine through the conserved F or W. A D gene is named only where the DNA matches it firmly. Part of the rows lack a size; the others show once, few, many or a class for expanded clones.

few	TRBJ1-2	-	TRBV6-1	TGTGCCAGCACGATAGGGGTTACTAACTATGGCTACACCTTC	CASTIGVTNYGYTF
once	TRBJ2-7	TRBD2	TRBV27	TGTGCCAGCAATACCCGACTAGCGGTGTCCTACGAGCAGTACTTC	CASNTRLAVSYEQYF
many	TRBJ2-7	TRBD2	TRBV20-1	TGCAGTGCTATCCGGGAGGGCCTTTTAGAGCAGTACTTC	CSAIREGLLEQYF
many	TRBJ2-3	TRBD2	TRBV6-5	TGTGCCAGCAGTTACTCAGCGGGACGCCGTCTAGATACGCAGTATTTT	CASSYSAGRRLDTQYF
-	TRBJ2-7	-	TRBV10-2	TGCGCCAGCAGGCTCCAGGGCGAGGTAAACTACGAGCAGTACTTC	CASRLQGEVNYEQYF
few	TRBJ2-1	TRBD1	TRBV7-6	TGTGCCAGCAGCTTAACAGGGGGCGAATACAATGAGCAGTTCTTC	CASSLTGGEYNEQFF
few	TRBJ2-3	-	TRBV11-1	TGTGCCAGCAGCTTATGGGGGGGCAGGGGAACCGATACGCAGTATTTT	CASSLWGGRGTDTQYF
many	TRBJ2-7	-	TRBV20-1	TGCAGTGCCAGGAACCGGGACGACTCCTACGAGCAGTACTTC	CSARNRDDSYEQYF
many	TRBJ2-7	TRBD1	TRBV27	TGTGCCAGCACCAAAACGGCCCGGACAGGGGAGATTGACGAGCAGTACTTC	CASTKTARTGEIDEQYF
few	TRBJ2-3	-	TRBV4-1	TGCGCCAGCAGCCAGTATAGCGTTCCTATTACAGATACGCAGTATTTT	CASSQYSVPITDTQYF
many	TRBJ1-1	-	TRBV27	TGTGCCAGCAGTTTATTCTTGCAGAGCACTGAAGCTTTCTTT	CASSLFLQSTEAFF
few	TRBJ1-6	-	TRBV6-2/TRBV6-3	TGTGCCAGCAGTCCACAACATTGGAGCTCCTATAATTCACCCCTCCACTTT	CASSPQHWSSYNSPLHF
few	TRBJ1-2	-	TRBV20-1	TGCAGTGCTAGAGGACTGAGGGTTCTAAATGGCTACACCTTC	CSARGLRVLNGYTF
many	TRBJ2-5	-	TRBV10-3	TGTGCCATCAGTGTGGTGGGGGGAGAGACCCAGTACTTC	CAISVVGGETQYF
many	TRBJ1-5	TRBD1	TRBV10-3	TGTGCCATCAGACCCGGGACAGACCTCGGACAGCCCCAGCATTTT	CAIRPGTDLGQPQHF
many	TRBJ2-2	-	TRBV27	TGTGCCAGCAGCGGAGGGGGGACCGGGGAGCTGTTTTTT	CASSGGGTGELFF
-	TRBJ2-1	TRBD2	TRBV5-1	TGCGCCAGCAGCTTGGCCGTAGCGGGAGTTGAGCAGTTCTTC	CASSLAVAGVEQFF
many	TRBJ1-1	-	TRBV28	TGTGCCAGCAGTTCCCGGTTTAATGAAGCTTTCTTT	CASSSRFNEAFF
-	TRBJ1-3	TRBD1	TRBV4-1	TGCGCCAGCAGCCAAACCGGGACAGGGGGTCCGGCTGGAAACACCATATATTTT	CASSQTGTGGPAGNTIYF
-	TRBJ1-1	-	TRBV27	TGTGCCAGCAGTCCCGGACACGGCGTGAACACTGAAGCTTTCTTT	CASSPGHGVNTEAFF
-	TRBJ2-2	TRBD1	TRBV11-1	TGTGCCAGCAGCTACGGGGACAGGGGAACGACGAACACCGGGGAGCTGTTTTTT	CASSYGDRGTTNTGELFF
-	TRBJ2-3	TRBD1	TRBV20-1	TGCAGTGCTAGTGGACAGGGTGTTTTCTTGGGTAGCGGCACAGATACGCAGTATTTT	CSASGQGVFLGSGTDTQYF
-	TRBJ2-7	-	TRBV20-1	TGCAGTGCTAGTTGGGGGGCCGAGCAGTACTTC	CSASWGAEQYF
-	TRBJ2-2	TRBD2	TRBV18	TGTGCCAGCTCATCGGGACTAGCATTTTTCGGGGAGCTGTTTTTT	CASSSGLAFFGELFF
few	TRBJ2-3	-	TRBV18	TGTGCCAGCTCACCACCGTTAGTTTATACGCAGTATTTT	CASSPPLVYTQYF
many	TRBJ2-7	-	TRBV2	TGTGCCAGCAGTGCCGGGGCATACGAGCAGTACTTC	CASSAGAYEQYF
many	TRBJ2-3	-	TRBV13	TGTGCCTGCAGGCAAACTAGCACAGATACGCAGTATTTT	CACRQTSTDTQYF
many	TRBJ2-5	-	TRBV12-3/TRBV12-4	TGTGCCAGCAGTGAATACAGTGTGGGGGCTTACCAAGAGACCCAGTACTTC	CASSEYSVGAYQETQYF
-	TRBJ2-1	TRBD1	TRBV2	TGTGCCAGCCAGAGACAGGGCGTCAATGAGCAGTTCTTC	CASQRQGVNEQFF
-	TRBJ2-5	-	TRBV19	TGTGCCAGTAGTATAGAAGGGAAGGAGACCCAGTACTTC	CASSIEGKETQYF
many	TRBJ1-5	-	TRBV12-3/TRBV12-4	TGTGCCAGCAGTAAAGGGTCTGGCAATCAGCCCCAGCATTTT	CASSKGSGNQPQHF
many	TRBJ1-1	-	TRBV29-1	TGCAGCGACCGGATCGACCGGGAAAACACTGAAGCTTTCTTT	CSDRIDRENTEAFF
-	TRBJ2-1	-	TRBV7-3	TGTGCCAGCAGCTTAACCGGACTTGGGGGCTACAATGAGCAGTTCTTC	CASSLTGLGGYNEQFF
-	TRBJ1-5	-	TRBV24-1	TGTGCCACCAGTGACGGAACAGCAAGAAATCAGCCCCAGCATTTT	CATSDGTARNQPQHF
many	TRBJ2-1	TRBD2	TRBV11-3	TGTGCCAGCAGCCCCCCGGTGGCCAGCGGGAGAAACAATGAGCAGTTCTTC	CASSPPVASGRNNEQFF
many	TRBJ2-7	TRBD2	TRBV28	TGTGCCAGCAGTCCCCCTAGCGGGAGGTCAGCCTCCTACGAGCAGTACTTC	CASSPPSGRSASYEQYF
-	TRBJ2-5	TRBD2	TRBV11-2	TGTGCCAGCAGCCCCCGGACTAGCTCTCGGTACTTC	CASSPRTSSRYF
-	TRBJ2-3	-	TRBV5-6	TGTGCCAGCAGTAGACTAGTCCCGGCCACAGATACGCAGTATTTT	CASSRLVPATDTQYF
few	TRBJ2-2	TRBD1	TRBV4-1	TGCGCCAGCACCTGGGACAGGGGGTTCGGGGAGCTGTTTTTT	CASTWDRGFGELFF
-	TRBJ2-7	-	TRBV18	TGTGCCAGCTCACCTCGCAGAGCCTACGAGCAGTACTTC	CASSPRRAYEQYF
-	TRBJ2-7	TRBD2	TRBV4-2	TGTGCCAGCAGCCGCCGGGGACTAGCGGGGACCTACGAGCAGTACTTC	CASSRRGLAGTYEQYF
few	TRBJ2-1	-	TRBV10-1	TGCGCCAGCAGTGGCGCCGGAGGTGAGCAGTTCTTC	CASSGAGGEQFF
-	TRBJ2-1	TRBD2	TRBV7-6	TGTGCCAGCAGCTTATTTCTAGCGGGAGGCCCTATTGGTGAGCAGTTCTTC	CASSLFLAGGPIGEQFF
many	TRBJ2-1	-	TRBV27	TGTGCCGTAAGACAGGCCTTGGGTGAGCAGTTCTTC	CAVRQALGEQFF
few	TRBJ2-1	TRBD2	TRBV9	TGTGCCAGCAGCGTAGGGGGGACTAGAGACAATGAGCAGTTCTTC	CASSVGGTRDNEQFF
-	TRBJ2-2	-	TRBV7-9	TGTGCCGGCAGCTCTTACACCGGGGAGCTGTTTTTT	CAGSSYTGELFF
many	TRBJ2-1	-	TRBV18	TGTGCCAGCTCACCAGATCGGGATGGTGAGCAGTTCTTC	CASSPDRDGEQFF
many	TRBJ2-3	-	TRBV2	TGTGCCAGCAGTGAGTTAGGGGGTGGCAGGGTCGATACGCAGTATTTT	CASSELGGGRVDTQYF
-	TRBJ2-5	-	TRBV20-1	TGCAGTGCGTCCTCAGGGGCCCTTCAAGAGACCCAGTACTTC	CSASSGALQETQYF
-	TRBJ2-1	TRBD2	TRBV3-1	TGTGCCAGCAGCCAAGATTATGGGACTAGCAGGTACAATGAGCAGTTCTTC	CASSQDYGTSRYNEQFF
many	TRBJ2-3	-	TRBV20-1	TGCAGTGCTGTCCCGGGGGCAGATACGCAGTATTTT	CSAVPGADTQYF
many	TRBJ2-1	TRBD2	TRBV7-2	TGTGCCAGCAGCCGGACTAGCGGCCTATACAATGAGCAGTTCTTC	CASSRTSGLYNEQFF